These 31 T cell receptor beta chains share one sample of origin, sequenced in a study of cytomegalovirus exposure and HLA in healthy donors (TCRdb year 2017). Library method: the immunoSEQ multiplex PCR assay. As stored in TCRdb, this immuneACCESS dataset retains in-frame rearrangements with V and J assigned. A fraction of the clones does not appear; measured against another copy, unresolved V genes explain less than half of the discrepancy, and the remainder lacks a known reason. Across this sample there are some 110,000 clones, with more than 70% seen only once. The ten most abundant clones make up over 4% of the sample. The sequencing input was PBMCs. Receptor source: a man in his late teens or twenties in good health and CMV-seronegative.

The chain couples TRBV6-5 to TRBJ1-1, with D unclear. Deletions cut 8 bases from V and 10 bases from J, with 14 bases between. Germline V gene data show CDR1 as MNHEY and CDR2 as SVGAGI. CDR3 size: 11 residues. CDR3 coding DNA: TGTGCCAGCGGAGAGAGTGGAGGAGCTTTCTTT. Translating it yields CASGESGGAFF.

The chain recombines TRBV30 with TRBJ1-2; 7 bases fit TRBD1. The ends lost 0 bases at V and 14 bases at J; junction bases unmatched: 9. Germline lookup yields CDR1 GTSNPN and CDR2 SVGIG (reference sequence). This CDR3 spans 12 amino acids. CDR3 region: CAWSVLGGTRTF. CDR3 nucleotides: TGTGCCTGGAGTGTACTAGGGGGCACTCGGACCTTC.

This clone was detected only once. V is TRBV5-1 and J is TRBJ2-3; 11 bases are a match to TRBD1. CDR1 SGHRS and CDR2 YFSETQ come from the germline V gene. The CDR3 has 14 residues. V was pared by 3 bases and J by 6 bases, with 3 bases of the junction left unmatched. CDR3 protein: CASSSGTGGDTQYF. In DNA, the CDR3 is TGCGCCAGCAGCTCCGGGACAGGGGGGGATACGCAGTATTTT.

The chain recombines TRBV5-1 with TRBJ1-2, with TRBD1 matching over 7 bases. CDR1 and CDR2 (germline): SGHRS, YFSETQ. The junction had 7 bases not matched to a gene; V was cut back by 4 bases and J by 4 bases. The CDR3 covers 14 residues. The CDR3: CASSPPSGGYGYTF. The CDR3 bases are TGCGCCAGCAGCCCTCCTTCAGGGGGCTATGGCTACACCTTC.

This chain links TRBV19 with TRBJ2-2; 8 bases align to TRBD2. The CDR3 covers 15 residues. The germline V gene has CDR1 LNHDA and CDR2 SQIVND (reference sequence). V lost 3 bases, J lost 5 bases, and 5 bases stayed unmatched. CDR3 sequence reads: CASSIGTRGTGELFF. CDR3 DNA: TGTGCCAGTAGTATTGGGACTAGGGGAACCGGGGAGCTGTTTTTT.

The chain employs TRBV6-1 and TRBJ1-4; a weak D match, TRBD1 (5 bases). The CDR3 covers 15 residues. V gave up 4 bases and J gave up 6 bases, with 15 bases separating them. CDR1 MNHNS and CDR2 SASEGT come from the germline V gene. The CDR3 loop is CASSGGDSSYEKLFF. CDR3 coding DNA: TGTGCCAGCAGTGGCGGCGACAGCTCCTATGAAAAACTGTTTTTT.

The chain joins TRBV25-1 to TRBJ2-1; 8 nucleotides line up with TRBD2. The germline V gene has CDR1 MGHDK and CDR2 SYGVNS. The CDR3 length is 16 residues. The V gene end was trimmed by 2 bases and the J gene end by 3 bases; junction bases not matched to a gene: 6. The CDR3 spells CASSEPGLEFYNEQFF. The CDR3 DNA is TGTGCCAGCAGTGAACCGGGACTAGAGTTCTACAATGAGCAGTTCTTC.

The J gene is TRBJ1-2, the V gene TRBV7-2, with TRBD1 as a possible D gene (5 bases). The CDR3 has 14 residues. Per the germline V gene, CDR1 is SGHTA and CDR2 is FQGNSA. Trimming took off 5 bases at V and 8 bases at J, with 18 bases between the two ends. For the CDR3, the DNA is TGTGCCAGCAGCGCACCGAAGGGGATAGGAGGCTACACCTTC. Translating gives CASSAPKGIGGYTF. The entire variable domain, with the rest obtained from reference TRBV7-2 and TRBJ1-2, is as follows: GAGVSQSPSNKVTEKGKDVELRCDPISGHTALYWYRQSLGQGLEFLIYFQGNSAPDKSGLPSDRFSAERTGGSVSTLTIQRTQQEDSAVYLCASSAPKGIGGYTFGSGTRLTVV.

V gene TRBV19 combines with J gene TRBJ2-5; 7 positions match TRBD1. Judging by the DNA end, TRBJ2-7 fits better; the J call may be wrong. From germline, CDR1 is LNHDA and CDR2 SQIVND (reference sequence). The CDR3 runs 14 residues. The CDR3: CASSMGQGAYEQYF. CDR3 sequence (DNA): TGTGCCAGTAGTATGGGCCAGGGGGCCTACGAGCAGTACTTC.

The rearrangement links TRBV30 to TRBJ1-6, with a possible D match to TRBD1 (6 bases). V was shortened by 3 bases and J by 10 bases, with 16 bases between the two germline ends. The CDR3 totals 14 residues. CDR1 GTSNPN and CDR2 SVGIG come from the germline V gene (reference sequence). CDR3 in amino acids: CAWRKGGGGSPLHF. In DNA, the CDR3 is TGTGCCTGGAGGAAAGGGGGGGGCGGATCACCCCTCCACTTT.

This clone came up once. The V and J genes are TRBV6-1 and TRBJ1-5; possibly TRBD1 for D (6 bases). V lost 5 bases, J lost 6 bases, and 17 bases lay in between. The CDR3 runs 15 residues. The germline CDR1 and CDR2 sequences are MNHNS and SASEGT. The CDR3 reads CASSPTISQGQPQHF. CDR3 sequence (DNA): TGTGCCAGCAGTCCTACTATTTCACAGGGTCAGCCCCAGCATTTT.

The chain employs TRBV6-5 and TRBJ2-7; D possibly corresponds to TRBD2 (6 bases). V was clipped by 2 bases and J by 4 bases, with 15 bases between them. The CDR3 has 15 amino acids. The V gene's germline CDR1 is MNHEY and CDR2 SVGAGI. The CDR3 protein is CASSYGGVYGYEQYF. CDR3 bases: TGTGCCAGCAGTTACGGAGGGGTTTACGGGTACGAGCAGTACTTC.

This sequence joins TRBV4-1 and TRBJ2-1; 7 bases align to TRBD1. The CDR3 covers 15 residues. The germline V gene encodes CDR1 MGHRA and CDR2 YSYEKL. V trimming: 5 bases; J trimming: 5 bases; junction bases outside the gene matches: 9. The CDR3 loop reads CASSAADRDHNEQFF. CDR3 DNA: TGCGCCAGCAGCGCTGCTGACAGGGACCACAATGAGCAGTTCTTC.

The chain recombines TRBV2 with TRBJ2-1; TRBD1 agrees at 10 bases. Trimming took 5 bases from V and 8 from J; bases not matched to a gene: 3. Germline V gene data show CDR1 as SNHLY and CDR2 as FYNNEI. The CDR3 consists of 13 residues. CDR3 protein: CASSRTGGDEQFF. In DNA form, the CDR3 reads TGTGCCAGCAGTCGGACAGGGGGTGATGAGCAGTTCTTC.

Here the CDR3 DNA reads TGTGCCAGCAGCATCCCCTACCCGGCAGATACGCAGTATTTT. This gives the protein CASSIPYPADTQYF. V and J are TRBV11-2 and TRBJ2-3; D unresolved. Trimming took off 5 bases at V and 4 bases at J, with 13 bases between the two ends. Germline CDR1 SGHAT, CDR2 FQNNGV. CDR3 length: 14 amino acids.

J is TRBJ2-2 and V is TRBV19, with a possible D match to TRBD2 (5 bases). Trimming removed 7 bases from V and 3 bases from J, with 12 bases in between. CDR3 length: 14 amino acids. From germline, CDR1 is LNHDA and CDR2 SQIVND (reference sequence). The chain's CDR3 is CASTSYWDTGELFF. The CDR3 DNA follows: TGTGCCAGTACTAGCTATTGGGACACCGGGGAGCTGTTTTTT.

This chain joins TRBV7-9 and TRBJ2-1; D gene ambiguous. Germline V lookup: CDR1 SEHNR, CDR2 FQNEAQ (reference sequence). Trimming pared 4 bases from V and 7 bases from J, leaving 14 bases between. This CDR3 is built from 14 residues. The CDR3 region has the DNA TGTGCCAGCAGCTCTCTTACTCGGAGAAATGAGCAGTTCTTC. It encodes CASSSLTRRNEQFF.

The chain recombines TRBV5-4 with TRBJ2-7; tentative D call: TRBD2 (7 bases). The V end was cut by 3 bases, the J end by 0 bases, with 13 bases between. Germline V lookup: CDR1 SGHNT, CDR2 YYREEE (reference sequence). The CDR3 has 15 residues. The CDR3 spells CASSSGGGVSYEQYF. The CDR3, as DNA: TGTGCCAGCAGCTCGGGGGGCGGGGTCTCCTACGAGCAGTACTTC.

This chain uses TRBV11-2 with TRBJ2-1; 8 bases agree with TRBD2. Trimming at V came to 6 bases and at J to 5 bases, leaving 9 bases not matched to a gene. Germline CDR1 SGHAT, CDR2 FQNNGV. The CDR3 has 15 residues. DNA of the CDR3: TGTGCCAGCAGGGCAACTAGCGGCAAAAACAATGAGCAGTTCTTC. Its protein product is CASRATSGKNNEQFF. Based on the CDR3 plus reference TRBV11-2 and TRBJ2-1, the full variable domain is EAGVAQSPRYKIIEKRQSVAFWCNPISGHATLYWYQQILGQGPKLLIQFQNNGVVDDSQLPKDRFSAERLKGVDSTLKIQPAKLEDSAVYLCASRATSGKNNEQFFGPGTRLTVL.

The chain carries TRBV4-2 and TRBJ1-1; weak D call: TRBD1 (6 bases). Germline assignment: CDR1 LGHNA and CDR2 YNFKEQ. The CDR3 is made up of 17 amino acids. V was cut by 0 bases and J by 0 bases, with 14 bases left in between. The CDR3 spells CASSQDPQGIMNTEAFF. In DNA form, the CDR3 reads TGTGCCAGCAGCCAAGATCCCCAGGGGATCATGAACACTGAAGCTTTCTTT.

The V call is TRBV30, the J call TRBJ2-5; 9 nucleotides align to TRBD2. CDR1 and CDR2 (germline): GTSNPN, SVGIG (reference sequence). V lost 5 bases to trimming and J lost 5 bases; unmatched junction nucleotides: 12. The CDR3 runs to 15 residues. The DNA for the CDR3 is TGTGCCTGGGGGGTAGCGGGAGTAGCCTGGGAGACCCAGTACTTC. As protein: CAWGVAGVAWETQYF.

In its sample, this clone was seen a few times. V is TRBV18 and J is TRBJ1-2; D remains ambiguous. Germline V gives CDR1 KGHSH, CDR2 LQKENI. The CDR3 is 15 amino acids. V was cut by 0 bases and J by 4 bases, with 12 bases left in between. The CDR3 loop reads CASSPPTSGFYGYTF. The CDR3 DNA follows: TGTGCCAGCTCACCACCAACTAGCGGTTTCTATGGCTACACCTTC.

The CDR3 spells CASSEAIAGGRDTQYF. CDR3 DNA: TGTGCCAGCAGTGAAGCGATAGCGGGGGGGCGGGATACGCAGTATTTT. The rearrangement uses TRBV6-1 and TRBJ2-3, with 11 bases identical to TRBD2. There are 16 residues in the CDR3. Germline V gene data show CDR1 as MNHNS and CDR2 as SASEGT. The ends lost 0 bases at V and 6 bases at J; junction bases unmatched: 5.

The chain's CDR3 is CAISGQGAGGYTF. CDR3 DNA: TGTGCCATCAGTGGACAGGGGGCCGGTGGCTACACCTTC. The chain uses TRBV10-3 and TRBJ1-2; 10 nucleotides align to TRBD1. After removal of 4 bases from V and 7 bases from J, the junction contained 3 bases not matched to a gene. Germline CDR1 is ENHRY and CDR2 is SYGVKD. The length of the CDR3 is 13 residues.

In this sample, this clone turned up once. V usage is TRBV28 and J usage is TRBJ1-5, with D hard to call. The ends were cut back, 3 bases at V and 7 bases at J, with 13 bases in the middle. CDR1 and CDR2 (germline): MDHEN, SYDVKM. The CDR3 has 14 amino acids. The chain's CDR3 is CASSFDGREQPQHF. The CDR3 nucleotides read TGTGCCAGCAGTTTCGATGGACGGGAACAGCCCCAGCATTTT.

The V and J genes are TRBV30 and TRBJ2-5, with D maybe TRBD2 (5 bases). Germline CDR1 reads GTSNPN; CDR2 reads SVGIG (reference sequence). V lost 2 bases to trimming and J lost 4 bases, with 11 bases between them. This CDR3 spans 13 amino acids. CDR3 DNA sequence: TGTGCCTGGAGTAGAAATGGGAGAGAGACCCAGTACTTC. Its translation is CAWSRNGRETQYF.

This chain uses TRBV5-6 with TRBJ2-7, with TRBD1 matching 7 bases. The V segment lost 1 base and the J segment 3 bases; nucleotides outside the gene matches: 13. This CDR3 region has 17 residues. Per the germline V gene, CDR1 is SGHDT and CDR2 is YYEEEE. The CDR3: CASSLIPRQGRVYEQYF. The CDR3 DNA is TGTGCCAGCAGCTTGATCCCGAGACAGGGACGGGTCTACGAGCAGTACTTC.

This clone was picked up a small number of times. This chain uses TRBV12-5 with TRBJ1-2; 7 bases agree with TRBD1. V lost 7 bases, J lost 6 bases, and 5 bases stayed unmatched. The CDR3 covers 12 residues. Per the germline V gene, CDR1 is LGHNT and CDR2 is FRNRAP. CDR3 sequence: CASAGDSDGYTF. The CDR3 nucleotides are TGTGCTAGTGCCGGGGACAGTGATGGCTACACCTTC. Complete variable domain (other parts from reference TRBV12-5 and TRBJ1-2): DARVTQTPRHKVTEMGQEVTMRCQPILGHNTVFWYRQTMMQGLELLAYFRNRAPLDDSGMPKDRFSAEMPDATLATLKIQPSEPRDSAVYFCASAGDSDGYTFGSGTRLTVV.

This sequence joins TRBV2 and TRBJ1-1; tentatively, D is TRBD1 (6 bases). Germline CDR1 reads SNHLY; CDR2 reads FYNNEI. CDR3 length equals 12 residues. Trimming took 4 bases from V and 8 from J, leaving 11 bases between them. CDR3 nucleotides: TGTGCCAGCAGTGTACAGGGCGGGGAAGCTTTCTTT. Amino acid sequence: CASSVQGGEAFF. The complete variable domain, with remaining parts taken from reference TRBV2 and TRBJ1-1, reads EPEVTQTPSHQVTQMGQEVILRCVPISNHLYFYWYRQILGQKVEFLVSFYNNEISEKSEIFDDQFSVERPDGSNFTLKIRSTKLEDSAMYFCASSVQGGEAFFGQGTRLTVV.

The CDR3 loop reads CASSWVGRVHEQYF. CDR3 in DNA: TGTGCCAGCAGCTGGGTCGGGAGGGTTCACGAGCAGTACTTC. The chain links TRBV27 to TRBJ2-7; 8 bases line up with TRBD2. Germline V gene data show CDR1 as MNHEY and CDR2 as SMNVEV (reference sequence). The CDR3 is made up of 14 amino acids. J gave up 5 bases and V 6 bases, and 9 bases lay outside the gene matches.

The gene calls are TRBV10-3 and TRBJ2-7, with 11 bases lining up with TRBD1. The junction had 9 bases not matched to a gene; V was cut back by 7 bases and J by 4 bases. CDR3 size: 15 residues. CDR1 ENHRY and CDR2 SYGVKD come from the germline V gene. CDR3 bases: TGTGCCATCACGGTTTCTGGGACAGGGGGGTACGAGCAGTACTTC. Translated, it gives CAITVSGTGGYEQYF.